Following are 17 T cell receptor beta chains from one sample sequenced in a study of blood T cell repertoires in COVID-19. Profiled with immunoSEQ multiplex PCR; TCRdb holds only in-frame clones, not every one. The repertoire includes 150,000 to 200,000 clones, around nine tenths of them detected once, and 3% to 4% sits in the top ten. Input material: peripheral blood. The source of these receptors is a man aged 70-80 years with acute or convalescent COVID-19.

The genes are TRBV5-4 and TRBJ2-7; 10 positions match TRBD2. This CDR3 is built from 14 residues. After removal of 0 bases from V and 4 bases from J, the junction contained 1 base not matched to a gene. Germline-derived CDR1 and CDR2 are SGHNT and YYREEE (reference sequence). The CDR3 sequence is CASSLEREGYEQYF. The DNA for the CDR3 is TGTGCCAGCAGCTTGGAGCGGGAGGGGTACGAGCAGTACTTC.

This sequence joins TRBV27 and TRBJ2-2, with D possibly matching TRBD1 (5 bases). Germline lookup yields CDR1 MNHEY and CDR2 SMNVEV (reference sequence). V lost 7 bases to trimming and J lost 5 bases, with 8 bases between them. This CDR3 is 12 amino acids long. CDR3: CASTKGTGELFF. The CDR3 DNA reads as TGTGCCAGCACTAAGGGGACCGGGGAGCTGTTTTTT.

This chain links TRBV11-2 with TRBJ2-6; TRBD2 might be the D (6 bases). Trimming removed 5 bases from V and 14 bases from J, with 13 bases in between. CDR1 and CDR2 from the germline V gene are SGHAT and FQNNGV. The CDR3 extends over 12 amino acids. The CDR3 is CASSRLGRILTF. DNA for the CDR3: TGTGCCAGCAGCCGACTGGGGAGGATCCTGACTTTC. Together with reference TRBV11-2 and TRBJ2-6, the CDR3 gives the full variable domain: EAGVAQSPRYKIIEKRQSVAFWCNPISGHATLYWYQQILGQGPKLLIQFQNNGVVDDSQLPKDRFSAERLKGVDSTLKIQPAKLEDSAVYLCASSRLGRILTFGAGSRLTVL.

The chain has TRBV5-4 and TRBJ2-3; the D is unclear. The CDR3 is made up of 16 amino acids. CDR1 and CDR2 (germline): SGHNT, YYREEE (reference sequence). Trimming took off 4 bases at V and 6 bases at J, with 21 bases between the two ends. The CDR3 is CASSPDDFTFGDTQYF. The DNA of the CDR3 is TGTGCCAGCAGCCCTGACGACTTCACTTTCGGGGATACGCAGTATTTT.

The genes are TRBV4-1 and TRBJ1-1; D possibly corresponds to TRBD1 (5 bases). V was pared by 1 base and J by 1 base, with 10 bases between. CDR1 and CDR2 (germline): MGHRA, YSYEKL. This CDR3 comprises 15 residues. The CDR3 DNA sequence: TGCGCCAGCAGCCAAGGGGACGGGGGGAACACTGAAGCTTTCTTT. The encoded protein is CASSQGDGGNTEAFF.

The chain couples TRBV28 to TRBJ2-1; 10 bases align to TRBD2. From germline, CDR1 is MDHEN and CDR2 SYDVKM. The CDR3 has 17 residues. V trimming: 3 bases; J trimming: 2 bases; junction bases outside the gene matches: 7. The CDR3: CASSFSPAGGPYNEQFF. In DNA form, the CDR3 reads TGTGCCAGCAGTTTTTCACCAGCGGGAGGGCCCTACAATGAGCAGTTCTTC.

The CDR3 is CSASSAGPTANEKLFF. In DNA, the CDR3 is TGCAGTGCTAGTTCGGCAGGGCCAACAGCTAATGAAAAACTGTTTTTT. V gene TRBV20-1 combines with J gene TRBJ1-4; tentatively, D is TRBD1 (5 bases). Germline CDR1 reads DFQATT; CDR2 reads SNEGSKA (reference sequence). This CDR3 has 16 amino acids. Trimming removed 3 bases from V and 3 bases from J, with 17 bases in between.

The chain couples TRBV6-2 or TRBV6-3 to TRBJ1-6; possible D gene TRBD1, 5 bases. The CDR3 has 18 residues. Trimming cost V 0 bases and J 8 bases, with 20 bases left between them. Germline CDR1 reads MNHEY; CDR2 reads SVGEGT. CDR3 DNA: TGTGCCAGCAGTTACTCGGTGCACGGGATGGGGGGATATTCACCCCTCCACTTT. This sequence encodes CASSYSVHGMGGYSPLHF.

This chain connects TRBV3-1 (or the pseudogene TRBV3-2) to TRBJ1-2; D call uncertain. Trimming took 2 bases from V and 9 from J, leaving 16 bases between them. Germline CDR1 reads LGHDT; CDR2 reads YNNKEL (reference sequence). CDR3 length equals 14 residues. The CDR3 sequence is CASSQQTLVTSYTF. Written as DNA, the CDR3 is TGTGCCAGCAGCCAACAGACTCTGGTGACCAGCTACACCTTC.

This chain links TRBV19 with TRBJ2-4; TRBD2 matches 8 bases. The CDR3 is 14 residues long. The junction had 6 bases not matched to a gene; V was cut back by 8 bases and J by 3 bases. CDR1 is LNHDA, CDR2 SQIVND, per germline (reference sequence). The CDR3 sequence: CASPAGVDKNIQYF. CDR3 bases: TGTGCCAGTCCAGCGGGGGTCGACAAAAACATTCAGTACTTC.

The chain links TRBV28 to TRBJ1-2; no firm D call. Trimming removed 5 bases from V and 1 base from J, with 14 bases in between. Germline CDR1 MDHEN, CDR2 SYDVKM. The CDR3 runs 15 residues. DNA of the CDR3: TGTGCCAGCAGTCCGTCCCGACGGGATAACTATGGCTACACCTTC. Encoded protein: CASSPSRRDNYGYTF.

The chain uses TRBV18 and TRBJ1-2; D is possibly TRBD1 (5 bases). The CDR3 sequence is 14 residues long. V was cut by 0 bases and J by 5 bases, with 10 bases left in between. Germline-derived CDR1 and CDR2 are KGHSH and LQKENI. The CDR3 is CASSPPGLDYGYTF. DNA of the CDR3: TGTGCCAGCTCACCACCGGGGCTGGATTATGGCTACACCTTC.

The chain combines TRBV7-2 with TRBJ2-7; D is possibly TRBD1 (6 bases). Per the germline V gene, CDR1 is SGHTA and CDR2 is FQGNSA. V was shortened by 1 base and J by 6 bases, with 19 bases between the two germline ends. This CDR3 region has 16 residues. CDR3 residues: CASSLVGLGRGTEQYF. In nucleotides, the CDR3 is TGTGCCAGCAGCTTAGTGGGGTTGGGCAGGGGAACCGAGCAGTACTTC.

J is TRBJ1-2 and V is TRBV19, with 10 bases identical to TRBD1. The junction had 18 bases not matched to a gene; V was cut back by 0 bases and J by 8 bases. Germline CDR1 and CDR2: LNHDA and SQIVND (reference sequence). This CDR3 contains 19 residues. CDR3 region: CASSIEAGTGAYIGGGYTF. DNA for the CDR3: TGTGCCAGTAGTATAGAGGCCGGGACAGGGGCGTATATAGGTGGCGGCTACACCTTC.

The table lists this clone with a few counts. The rearrangement links TRBV5-8 to TRBJ1-5; maybe TRBD1 (5 bases). Germline V lookup: CDR1 SGHTS, CDR2 YDEGEE. The CDR3 consists of 15 residues. V was pared by 0 bases and J by 6 bases, with 13 bases between. The CDR3 DNA is TGTGCCAGCAGCTTGGTTAGGTGGGGCTTTCAGCCCCAGCATTTT. Protein product: CASSLVRWGFQPQHF. Full variable domain (rest looked up from reference TRBV5-8 and TRBJ1-5): EAGVTQSPTHLIKTRGQQATLRCSPISGHTSVYWYQQALGLGLQFLLWYDEGEERNRGNFPPRFSGRQFPNYSSELNVNALELEDSALYLCASSLVRWGFQPQHFGDGTRLSIL.

J is TRBJ2-7 and V is TRBV5-1, with 7 bases lining up with TRBD1. The CDR3 is 15 amino acids. J lost 3 bases, V lost 4 bases, and 10 bases had no gene match. CDR1 is SGHRS and CDR2 is YFSETQ in the germline V gene. The CDR3 region has the DNA TGCGCCAGCAGCGCTACGACAGGGAACGGCTACGAGCAGTACTTC. It specifies CASSATTGNGYEQYF.

This clone is judged medium-sized (0.01 to 0.1%). The V gene is TRBV7-5, the J gene TRBJ2-7; TRBD2 is the table's D call and was not checked against the DNA. TRBV7-5 represents a pseudogene. The CDR3 consists of 16 residues. The DNA of the CDR3 is TGTGCCAGAAGCTTAGGTGGATTACGGGAATGCGACGAGCAGTACTTC. This codes for CARSLGGLRECDEQYF.